The T cell receptor (beta chain) under discussion was sequenced for a study of low-dose radiotherapy and immunotherapy resistance in tumors. As for the study in general: TRAV- and TRBV-specific primers primed first-strand cDNA, covering alpha and beta chains.

The germline CDR1 and CDR2 sequences are MDHEN and SYDVKM. The CDR3 consists of 14 residues. The V segment lost 4 bases and the J segment 7 bases; nucleotides outside the gene matches: 6. For amplifying TCRs, the PCR ran for around 20 cycles with Phusion, which was used together with a constant-region primer and the adapter on the V primers. Each CDR3 protein gets one entry after TCRdb re-called the reads with MiXCR. Of about 52,000 distinct CDR3 sequences in the sample, 33% are singletons; the top ten hold approximately 8.4%. This clonotype was seen many times. Time point of the sample: after trial treatment. The treatment denotes: LDRT plus nivolumab, ipilimumab, low-dose cyclophosphamide and aspirin (RACIN trial). As a condition of eligibility, patients had advanced solid tumors lacking tumor-infiltrating lymphocytes.

The V call is TRBV28, the J call TRBJ1-4; 7 bases are a match to TRBD1. This clonotype was obtained from a male donor with rectosigmoid adenocarcinoma. The starting material was PBMCs, obtained after low-dose radiotherapy plus immunotherapy. The chain's CDR3 is CASSSTGWSEKLFF. The CDR3 nucleotides read TGTGCCAGCAGTTCGACAGGGTGGAGTGAAAAACTGTTTTTT.